What follows is one T cell receptor beta chain and its context. It lacks a known antigen. Base-call qualities are not available, and no considerably larger clone is one nucleotide away. The sample holds other DNA sequences that translate to the same CDR3. The data are from a study of shared clonotypes between healthy human individuals (dated by TCRdb to the early 2020s). With respect to the entire study: A couple of women and a few men aged 18 to 49 years were included in the cohort. For each donor, CD4 naive and CD4 memory were each run on three plates, CD8 naive on two plates, and CD8 memory on one plate. To estimate repertoire size and how much clonotypes are shared between individuals, the study performed deep sequencing of blood TCR repertoires from a few healthy adults. Libraries were prepared and TCR repertoires were sequenced by different laboratories using diverse techniques, in order to increase sequencing depth and limit assay-specific biases. Each donor's leukapheresis produced roughly between about 0.9 and 9.5 billion PBMCs.

The donors were healthy, HIV-negative adults who had no recently reported acute infections or vaccinations. Only Caucasian adults living in Nashville, Tennessee, USA were represented among the donors. CD4+ T cells were enriched by magnetic negative selection; naive cells were then positively selected on CD45RA, and the negative fraction formed the memory subset. After blood collection by leukapheresis, PBMCs were isolated using Ficoll-Histopaque density gradient centrifugation and then cryopreserved in the vapor phase of liquid nitrogen. Purity and quantity of every magnetically sorted T cell population were checked by analytical flow cytometry. Genomic DNA was isolated from each sorted fraction and quantified by UV absorbance on a Nanodrop 2000c. What the study reported, not specific to this receptor: Sampling was restricted to blood, and TCR repertoires in tissues likely differ from the TCR repertoires found in blood. Across a few donors, 4.5% to 6.5% of naive CD4, over 3% of naive CD8, around 2.5% of memory CD4, and under 0.45% of memory CD8 clonotypes were shared. Based on pairwise subsampling, the degree of clonotype sharing among donors was expected to be affected by sequencing depth. Larger estimated clonotype richness was generally found for naive subsets than for memory subsets. Because the study included only a small number of donors, the genetic and exposure-history diversity represented was limited. Even with the large sequencing depth, rarefaction of the sorted-subset datasets indicated that sequencing was incomplete. Clonotypes shared by all four sorted-subset donors showed higher generation probabilities than non-shared clonotypes.

Using the deep immunoSEQ assay, TCR CDR3 regions were amplified from genomic DNA by multiplex PCR. Extracted genomic DNA from each cell subset was distributed evenly across all wells of several immunoSEQ 96-well plates, and each plate was treated as a replicate. Each replicate PCR for sorted subsets received around 200 ng genomic DNA, equal to roughly 30,000 T cell genomes. The purified libraries were quantified using a Qubit 3.0 fluorometer, sized with a Bioanalyzer 2100, and then quantified again using the KAPA Library Quantification kit. A separate single-read 150-cycle Illumina NextSeq 550 flow cell was used to sequence each immunoSEQ 96-well plate. The authors processed their data as follows. Because the immunoSEQ output included only junctional sequences and no quality scores, the filtering could not be the same as the filtering used for full-length reads. To assign V/J genes and CDR3, sequences were annotated using PyIR, a Python wrapper for IgBLAST v1.9, with IMGT germline references. Reads were filtered out if the reads had weak V/J assignments (E-value above 1e-6), no CDR3, stop codons, out-of-frame junctions, or ambiguous translated residues. V3J clonotypes were defined by identical inferred V gene, J gene, and CDR3 amino acid sequence. Percentage overlap between repertoires was computed as shared unique clonotypes divided by the size of the smaller repertoire. RTK rarefaction, the Chao1 estimator, and Recon v2.1 estimates of unobserved clonotypes were used to assess repertoire richness. For all TCRbeta clonotypes obtained by the gDNA method from four donors, generation probabilities were computed with OLGA. The source is immuneACCESS, and TCRdb retained only in-frame sequences with V and J called. Part of the clones is not carried over; for the studies checked, unresolved V genes explain less than half of this, and the remainder is unexplained. That table gives V, J and clone size, and the DNA gave D and trimming. The table for this sample lists about 1.1 million clones; roughly 74% of them were counted only once. The ten biggest clones cover roughly 0.56% of the sample.

As encoded in the germline V gene, CDR1 is SGHDT while CDR2 is YYEEEE. Its CDR3 holds 14 amino acids, cysteine through phenylalanine. Only CDR3 DNA is held: 42 bases, read in frame from base 1. Germline trimming amounts to 2 bases on V and 1 base on J, with 0 as the count of junction bases outside the gene matches. The receptor comes from a man between 18 and 29 years old in good health. Some clones in this sample may be carry-over from other donors' samples. This chain is built from TRBV5-6 and TRBJ2-4, and 7 junctional nucleotides match TRBD1. The sample comprised memory CD4+ T cells from PBMCs. The intended sense of this specimen's cell subset or site label: CD45RA-negative fraction. The CDR3 is CASSLQGAKNIQYF. DNA sequence: TGTGCCAGCAGCTTACAGGGGGCCAAAAACATTCAGTACTTC.